This T cell receptor beta chain was observed in a study of blood T cell repertoires in COVID-19. In the original processing: Estimated nucleated cell counts came from reference gene primer amplification. Profiling relied on immunoSEQ multiplex PCR, and the TCRdb table lists in-frame clones only, not all of them. V and J calls and clone size are copied from that table; D and trimming were computed from the DNA. The sample holds under 300,000 clones; 75% to 90% are singletons and the top ten take roughly 14%. Germline loops: CDR1 SNHLY, CDR2 FYNNEI. Between the trimmed V and J ends, which lost 1 base and 5 bases, there was a span of 7 bases. The CDR3 runs 13 residues.

The sequenced material came from peripheral blood. The chain recombines TRBV2 with TRBJ2-3, with D possibly TRBD2 on 6 matching bases. The clonotype comes from a woman between 65 and 79 years old with COVID-19, enrolled during active disease. DNA for the CDR3: TGTGCCAGCAGTGAAGTGGGACTAGATACGCAGTATTTT. It translates to CASSEVGLDTQYF.